This TCR beta chain comes out of a study of siplizumab effects on memory and regulatory T cells. Overall study results and limits: Proliferating CD4+ or CD8+ clones, roughly 80-95% of them, lacked an assignable naive or memory phenotype. The drug siplizumab significantly decreased the alloreactive sequences that could be traced to unstimulated CD4+ memory cells. Among alloreactive clones, only a minor fraction mapped to unstimulated subsets.

Note on this clone: As yet, its antigen is unknown.

The method was immunoSEQ multiplex PCR; TCRdb's version includes in-frame clones alone and lacks a portion of them. Of about 100,000 clones listed, about 91% were seen once; the top ten hold 0.14% to 0.15%. The sequenced material came from CD4+ T cells sorted from blood. The TCR was taken from a human donor in good health.

As DNA, the CDR3 is TGTGCCGGAGCCGGCACACCTGGAAACACCATATATTTT. This sequence encodes CAGAGTPGNTIYF. The gene calls are TRBV10-3 and TRBJ1-3; D is unclear. CDR3 length: 13 residues. V lost 11 bases, J lost 2 bases, and 13 bases lay in between. From germline, CDR1 is ENHRY and CDR2 SYGVKD.